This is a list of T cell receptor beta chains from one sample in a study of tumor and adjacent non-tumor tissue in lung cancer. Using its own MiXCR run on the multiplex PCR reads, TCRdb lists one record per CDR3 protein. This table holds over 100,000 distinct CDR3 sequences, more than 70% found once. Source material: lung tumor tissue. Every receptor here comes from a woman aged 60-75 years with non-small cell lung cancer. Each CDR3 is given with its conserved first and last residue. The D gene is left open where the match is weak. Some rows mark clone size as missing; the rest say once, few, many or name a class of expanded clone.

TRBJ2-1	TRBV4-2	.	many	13	TGTGCCAGCAGCCAAAGCTCCTACAATGAGCAGTTCTTC	CASSQSSYNEQFF
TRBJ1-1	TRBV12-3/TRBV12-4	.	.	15	TGTGCCAGCAGTAGGGACGCGAGTTCGTGCACTGAAGCTTTCTTT	CASSRDASSCTEAFF
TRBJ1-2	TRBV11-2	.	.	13	TGTGCCAGCACCCTAACCGGGTGCTATGGCTACACCTTT	CASTLTGCYGYTF
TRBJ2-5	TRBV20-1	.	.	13	TGCGGTGCTAGGGAAACAGGAGTTGGGGACCAGTACTTC	CGARETGVGDQYF
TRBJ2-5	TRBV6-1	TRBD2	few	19	TGTGCCAGCAGTCCCGGGGGGACTAGTACCGCCCTTTTTCAAGAGACCCAGTACTTC	CASSPGGTSTALFQETQYF
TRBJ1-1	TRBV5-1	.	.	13	TGCGCCAGCAGCTTAACGGCGAACACTGAAGCTTTCTTT	CASSLTANTEAFF
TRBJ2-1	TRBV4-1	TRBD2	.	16	TGCGCCAGCAGCCAAGGGACTAGCGGGATATACTATGAGCAGTCCTTC	CASSQGTSGIYYEQSF
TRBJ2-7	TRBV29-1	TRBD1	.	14	TGCAGCGTTACTGGAGGGGACAGGGTCTACGAGCAGTATTTC	CSVTGGDRVYEQYF
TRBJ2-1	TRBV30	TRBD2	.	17	TGTGCTGTAAACGACGGGCGGGGGGCGAATTCTTACAATGAGCAGTTCTTC	CAVNDGRGANSYNEQFF
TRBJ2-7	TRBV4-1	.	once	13	TGCGCCAGCAGCCTAGGAAGCGGCTACGAGCAGTACTTC	CASSLGSGYEQYF
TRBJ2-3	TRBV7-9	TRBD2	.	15	TGTGCCAGCAGCTTTAGCGGGGGGGCTACGGATACGCAGTATTTT	CASSFSGGATDTQYF
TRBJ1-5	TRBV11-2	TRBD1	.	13	TGTGACAGCTCCCGGGACAGGGGCCATCCCCAGCATTTT	CDSSRDRGHPQHF
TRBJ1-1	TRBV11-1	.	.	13	TGTGCCAACAGCCTGGACCGCAACACTGAAGCTATCTTT	CANSLDRNTEAIF
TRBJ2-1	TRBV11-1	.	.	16	TGTGCTAACAGCCCGAGGGGGTTAGCGGGTTGGGATGAGCAGTTCTTC	CANSPRGLAGWDEQFF
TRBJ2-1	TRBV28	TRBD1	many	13	TGTGCCAGCAGTTCCGGGACAGTCGATGAGCAGTTCTTC	CASSSGTVDEQFF
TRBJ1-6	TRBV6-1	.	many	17	TGTGCCAGCTCGCGGGGACTCTCAGGGAGCGAAGAATCACCCCTCCACTTT	CASSRGLSGSEESPLHF
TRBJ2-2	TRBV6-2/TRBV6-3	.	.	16	TGTGCCAGCAAGTTGGCAGGGGCGTTTTACACAGGGGAGCTGTTTTTT	CASKLAGAFYTGELFF
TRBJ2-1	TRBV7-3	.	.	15	TGTACCGGCAGCCCAACTGACGGGAGATACAATGAGCAGTTCTTC	CTGSPTDGRYNEQFF
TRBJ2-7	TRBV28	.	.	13	TGTGCCAGCAGTTCCTTGAGTTACTACGAGCAGTACTTC	CASSSLSYYEQYF
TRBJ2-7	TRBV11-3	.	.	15	TGTGCCAGCAGTTTACGGGCAGGGGTCTCCCACGAGAAGTACTTC	CASSLRAGVSHEKYF
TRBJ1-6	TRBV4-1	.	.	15	TGCGCCAGCAGCCTCCTTTTGGGAGGGAATTCATCGCTCCACTTT	CASSLLLGGNSSLHF
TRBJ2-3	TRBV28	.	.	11	TGTGCCACTTCTGGGGAAGTGACGCAGTATTTT	CATSGEVTQYF
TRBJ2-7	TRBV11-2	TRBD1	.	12	TGTGCCGGCAACATGACAGGGTACGGACAGTACTTC	CAGNMTGYGQYF
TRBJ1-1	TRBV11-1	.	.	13	TGCGCCAGTAGTTCCGACGGGGTGACTGAAGCTTTCTTT	CASSSDGVTEAFF
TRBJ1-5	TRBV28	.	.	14	TGTGCCAGCAGTTTGAGGGCCGCGGGGCAGCCCCAGCATTTT	CASSLRAAGQPQHF
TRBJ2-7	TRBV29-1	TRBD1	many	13	TGCAGCGTTAAGGACAGGGACTCCTACGAGCAGTACTTC	CSVKDRDSYEQYF
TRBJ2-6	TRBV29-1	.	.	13	TGCGGCGTTCATGGGACTGGGGCCAACGTCCTGCCTTTC	CGVHGTGANVLPF
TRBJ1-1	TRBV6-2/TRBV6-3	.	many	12	TGTGCCAGCAGTTATTGGGAAACTGAAGCTTTCTTT	CASSYWETEAFF
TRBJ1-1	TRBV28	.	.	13	TGTGCCAGCAGTTTCGACGGGTACACTGAAGCTTTCTTT	CASSFDGYTEAFF
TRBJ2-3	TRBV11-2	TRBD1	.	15	TGTGCTAGCAGCCTAGGGACAGGGGGAACGGATACGCAGAACTTT	CASSLGTGGTDTQNF
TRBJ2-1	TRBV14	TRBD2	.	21	TGTGCCAGCAGATCGTGGGCGCAGGGACTAGCGGGAGGGAGTTCCTACAATGAGCAGTTCTTC	CASRSWAQGLAGGSSYNEQFF
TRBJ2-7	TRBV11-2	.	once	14	.	CASSLVGTGIEHYF
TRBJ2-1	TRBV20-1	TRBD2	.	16	TGCAGTGCACAGCCGGGACTAGCTGGAGGATACATTGAACAGTTCTTC	CSAQPGLAGGYIEQFF
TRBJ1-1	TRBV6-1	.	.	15	TGTGCCAGCAGTGAAGTTTTCGGCGGGAACACTGAAGCTTTCTTT	CASSEVFGGNTEAFF
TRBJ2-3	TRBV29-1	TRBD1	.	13	TGCAGCGTTCGCAGGGGGATTGAAGATACGCAGTATTTT	CSVRRGIEDTQYF
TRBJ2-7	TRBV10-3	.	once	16	TGTGCCATCAGTGAACACCTGGAGGAGGAGTTCAACGAGCAGTATTTC	CAISEHLEEEFNEQYF
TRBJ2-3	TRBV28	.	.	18	TGTGCCAGCCATGCCTGGAGCAGGAGGGCCTTGGGCACAGATACGCAGTATTTT	CASHAWSRRALGTDTQYF
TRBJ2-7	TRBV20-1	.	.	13	TGCAGTGCTAGAGATAATCCTGGCGACGATCAGTACTTC	CSARDNPGDDQYF
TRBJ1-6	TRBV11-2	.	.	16	TGTGCCAGCAGCTCATCCTCAGGGACCGACCATTCACCCCTCCACTTT	CASSSSSGTDHSPLHF
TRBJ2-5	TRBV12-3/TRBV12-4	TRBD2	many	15	TGTGCCAGCAGTTTTCCCCTAGCGGGGACGGAGACCCAGTACTTC	CASSFPLAGTETQYF
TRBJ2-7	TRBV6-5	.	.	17	TGTACCAGCAGCCCCCTCGGGTTTAGTACAGGCGGCTACGAGCAGTACTTC	CTSSPLGFSTGGYEQYF
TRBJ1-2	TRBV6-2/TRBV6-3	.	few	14	TGTGCCAGCAGTGACTGGGGGACATCGTATGGCTACACCTTC	CASSDWGTSYGYTF
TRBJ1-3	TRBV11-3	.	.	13	TGTGCTTGCAGCATAAGACTGCCCAACACCATATATTTT	CACSIRLPNTIYF
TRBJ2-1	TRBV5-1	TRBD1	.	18	TGCGCCAGCAGCTTGGAGGGACAGCCCGAAATTTCTTACAATGAGCAGTTCTTC	CASSLEGQPEISYNEQFF
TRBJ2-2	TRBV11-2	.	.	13	TGTGCCAGCAACCCTCGGAGGGCCGGGAAGCTGTTTTTT	CASNPRRAGKLFF
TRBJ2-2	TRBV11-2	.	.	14	TGTGCCAGCAGCCTGCGGGACGACACCGGGGAGCTGTTATTT	CASSLRDDTGELLF
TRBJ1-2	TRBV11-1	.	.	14	TGTGCCAGCAGCTCACCGGGCCCGATCTTTGGCTACACCTTC	CASSSPGPIFGYTF
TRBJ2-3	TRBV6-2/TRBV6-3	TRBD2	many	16	TGTGCCAGCACCTTTGATAGCGGGGGGTACACAGATACGCAGTATTTT	CASTFDSGGYTDTQYF
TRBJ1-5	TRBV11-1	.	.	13	TGTGCCAGAGCGTGGGGGTCCGATCAGCCCCAGCATTTT	CARAWGSDQPQHF
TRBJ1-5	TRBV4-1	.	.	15	TGCACCAACAGCCAAGACCCCGATAGTTATCAGCCCCAGCATTTT	CTNSQDPDSYQPQHF
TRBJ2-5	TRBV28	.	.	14	TGCGCCTGCAGTCTCGCTTCAGCGGGAGAGACCCAGTACTTC	CACSLASAGETQYF
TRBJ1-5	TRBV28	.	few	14	TGTGCCAGCAGTTTAAGGTTTAGCAATCAGCCCCAGCATTTT	CASSLRFSNQPQHF
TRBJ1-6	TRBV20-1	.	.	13	TGCAGTGCTGGTCAGTCCGGTGGTTTACCCCTCCACTTT	CSAGQSGGLPLHF